The 20 T cell receptor beta chains below come from one sample, sequenced in a study of cytomegalovirus exposure and HLA in healthy donors. The PCR used 60 Vbeta and 13 Jbeta primers. The repertoire was sequenced with immunoSEQ multiplex PCR; TCRdb's copy has only in-frame clones and lacks some. The repertoire holds about 130,000 clones, around 80% seen once, with around 1.9% in the top ten. Sequenced: PBMCs. The origin of the receptors is a woman between 45 and 65 years old in good health and CMV-seronegative.

J is TRBJ2-6 and V is TRBV9, with 8 bases identical to TRBD2. The trim removed 0 bases at V and 1 base at J, leaving 9 bases unmatched. This CDR3 has 19 amino acids. Germline CDR1 SGDLS, CDR2 YYNGEE. CDR3 sequence reads: CASSVEAGGLGSGANVLTF. The CDR3, as DNA: TGTGCCAGCAGCGTAGAGGCGGGAGGACTCGGTTCTGGGGCCAACGTCCTGACTTTC.

The chain combines TRBV15 with TRBJ1-5; D is possibly TRBD1 (5 bases). V lost 3 bases, J lost 0 bases, and 21 bases lay in between. The length of the CDR3 is 19 residues. CDR1 LNHNV and CDR2 YYDKDF come from the germline V gene (reference sequence). The CDR3 here is CATSRTPRTGELSNQPQHF. DNA of the CDR3: TGTGCCACCAGCAGGACACCTAGGACGGGGGAACTTAGCAATCAGCCCCAGCATTTT. The full variable domain, completed using reference TRBV15 and TRBJ1-5, is DAMVIQNPRYQVTQFGKPVTLSCSQTLNHNVMYWYQQKSSQAPKLLFHYYDKDFNNEADTPDNFQSRRPNTSFCFLDIRSPGLGDTAMYLCATSRTPRTGELSNQPQHFGDGTRLSIL.

The chain joins TRBV18 to TRBJ1-2, with D unresolved. Trimming shortened V by 3 bases and J by 6 bases, and 8 bases separated the two germline ends. Germline V lookup: CDR1 KGHSH, CDR2 LQKENI. The CDR3 runs 12 residues. CDR3 region: CASSPTTDGYTF. In DNA, the CDR3 is TGTGCCAGCTCACCGACTACGGATGGCTACACCTTC.

The chain carries TRBV28 and TRBJ2-2; 10 bases are a match to TRBD2. The CDR3 extends over 21 amino acids. V gave up 4 bases and J gave up 0 bases; unmatched junction bases: 17. Germline assignment: CDR1 MDHEN and CDR2 SYDVKM. The CDR3 spells CASSSRTSGTATHTNTGELFF. The DNA of the CDR3 is TGTGCCAGCAGTTCGCGGACTAGCGGAACGGCTACTCATACGAACACCGGGGAGCTGTTTTTT.

This rearrangement joins TRBV19 to TRBJ2-3; 8 bases agree with TRBD1. The CDR3 runs 13 residues. Germline V gene sequence: CDR1 LNHDA, CDR2 SQIVND (reference sequence). The ends lost 7 bases at V and 2 bases at J; junction bases unmatched: 2. The CDR3 here is CASTTGVTDTQYF. The CDR3 DNA reads as TGTGCCAGTACGACAGGGGTCACAGATACGCAGTATTTT.

This clone came up once. The V gene is TRBV29-1, the J gene TRBJ2-3; 7 bases align to TRBD2. The trim removed 4 bases at V and 0 bases at J, leaving 7 bases unmatched. The CDR3 consists of 15 residues. The germline gives CDR1 SQVTM, CDR2 ANQGSEA. The CDR3, as DNA: TGCAGCGTTGTTTCGGCGGGGGTTAGCACAGATACGCAGTATTTT. Translation: CSVVSAGVSTDTQYF.

V and J are TRBV7-2 and TRBJ2-1, with 9 bases lining up with TRBD2. The CDR3 covers 13 residues. The germline V gene encodes CDR1 SGHTA and CDR2 FQGNSA. Losses at the gene ends were 6 bases for V and 7 bases for J; bases not matched to a gene: 4. For the CDR3, the DNA is TGTGCCAGCAGTTCTACTAGCGGGAATGAGCAGTTCTTC. Residues: CASSSTSGNEQFF.

The CDR3 region is CASSYSVSGRGDEQFF. CDR3 nucleotide sequence: TGTGCCAGCAGTTACTCGGTTAGCGGGAGAGGTGATGAGCAGTTCTTC. This chain connects TRBV6-5 to TRBJ2-1; 9 nucleotides align to TRBD2. Germline CDR1 is MNHEY and CDR2 is SVGAGI. The CDR3 runs to 16 residues. J was trimmed by 8 bases and V by 0 bases; bases with no gene match: 8.

The V call is TRBV11-3, the J call TRBJ2-5; 13 bases are a match to TRBD2. The CDR3 has 16 residues. CDR1 is SGHNT and CDR2 is YENEEA in the germline V gene. Losses at the gene ends were 4 bases for V and 5 bases for J; bases not matched to a gene: 7. As DNA, the CDR3 is TGTGCCAGCAGCTCACGACTAGCGGGAGGAGTTGAGACCCAGTACTTC. Residues: CASSSRLAGGVETQYF. Combining the CDR3 with reference TRBV11-3 and TRBJ2-5 gives the whole variable domain EAGVVQSPRYKIIEKKQPVAFWCNPISGHNTLYWYLQNLGQGPELLIRYENEEAVDDSQLPKDRFSAERLKGVDSTLKIQPAELGDSAVYLCASSSRLAGGVETQYFGPGTRLLVL.

As for this clone: This sample also contains other DNA sequences that code for the same CDR3. The gene calls are TRBV5-6 and TRBJ1-5; weak D call: TRBD1 (5 bases). Trimming removed 2 bases from V and 0 bases from J, with 12 bases in between. The germline CDR1 and CDR2 sequences are SGHDT and YYEEEE. The CDR3 is made up of 16 amino acids. The CDR3 region has the DNA TGTGCCAGCAGCTTTGGTTCGGGGGATAGCAATCAGCCCCAGCATTTT. Its translation is CASSFGSGDSNQPQHF.

The rearrangement joins TRBV7-6 to TRBJ2-1; D possibly corresponds to TRBD2 (6 bases). Germline assignment: CDR1 SGHVS and CDR2 FNYEAQ. This CDR3 has 15 residues. The ends were cut back, 1 base at V and 5 bases at J, with 12 bases in the middle. DNA for the CDR3: TGTGCCAGCAGCTTAGGGGCCGCGGGAAACAATGAGCAGTTCTTC. The encoded protein is CASSLGAAGNNEQFF.

The chain links TRBV28 to TRBJ1-4; TRBD1 is a possible D gene (5 bases). Germline loops: CDR1 MDHEN, CDR2 SYDVKM. The CDR3 extends over 13 amino acids. V was trimmed by 11 bases and J by 7 bases, leaving 17 bases between them. The CDR3: CAGRRGGGEKLFF. CDR3 DNA: TGTGCCGGGAGACGGGGGGGAGGTGAAAAACTGTTTTTT.

The V gene is TRBV30, the J gene TRBJ1-4, with TRBD1 matching 7 bases. The ends lost 3 bases at V and 4 bases at J; junction bases unmatched: 14. Germline values: CDR1 GTSNPN, CDR2 SVGIG (reference sequence). The CDR3 sequence is 17 residues long. The DNA of the CDR3 is TGTGCCTGGAGCTCCGGGACAGAAAAAAATTTTAATGAAAAACTGTTTTTT. Residues: CAWSSGTEKNFNEKLFF.

This clone was detected a few times. The chain links TRBV18 to TRBJ2-1; D perhaps matches TRBD2 (6 bases). V was shortened by 2 bases and J by 5 bases, with 16 bases between the two germline ends. CDR1 and CDR2 (germline): KGHSH, LQKENI. The CDR3 extends over 16 amino acids. CDR3 DNA sequence: TGTGCCAGCTCACCAAGAATGGAGGGGACCCACAATGAGCAGTTCTTC. Its translation: CASSPRMEGTHNEQFF.

This chain joins TRBV5-1 and TRBJ1-2; 7 nucleotides line up with TRBD1. The V gene's germline CDR1 is SGHRS and CDR2 YFSETQ. The CDR3 is made up of 14 amino acids. V gave up 4 bases and J gave up 4 bases; unmatched junction bases: 7. The CDR3 DNA is TGCGCCAGCAGCACCTCCGGGACAGCCTATGGCTACACCTTC. The encoded protein is CASSTSGTAYGYTF.

This clone was seen only once. The rearrangement joins TRBV6-6 to TRBJ2-7, with 10 positions matching TRBD2. This CDR3 contains 14 residues. The V segment lost 5 bases and the J segment 4 bases; nucleotides outside the gene matches: 5. CDR1 is MNHNY and CDR2 is SVGAGI in the germline V gene (reference sequence). The CDR3: CASSDSGRSYEQYF. The CDR3 nucleotides read TGTGCCAGCAGTGATAGCGGGAGGAGTTACGAGCAGTACTTC.

There are a few counts of this clone. The chain carries TRBV10-3 and TRBJ1-2; D is possibly TRBD1 (6 bases). CDR1 is ENHRY and CDR2 is SYGVKD in the germline V gene. Trimming removed 3 bases at V and 6 bases at J, with 17 bases between. This CDR3 contains 15 residues. As DNA, the CDR3 is TGTGCCATCAGTGAAATGCAGGGGAATTTGCATGGCTACACCTTC. Translation: CAISEMQGNLHGYTF.

The chain couples TRBV7-8 to TRBJ2-7; 9 bases fit TRBD1. The CDR3 consists of 17 residues. V lost 2 bases, J lost 0 bases, and 8 bases stayed unmatched. Germline-derived CDR1 and CDR2 are SGHVS and FQNEAQ. The CDR3 bases are TGTGCCAGCAGCTTAACGACAGGGGGGACCAACTCCTACGAGCAGTACGTC. The encoded protein is CASSLTTGGTNSYEQYV.

V usage is TRBV6-5 and J usage is TRBJ2-3; 10 nucleotides match TRBD1. The CDR3 contains 15 residues. The V gene's germline CDR1 is MNHEY and CDR2 SVGAGI. V shed 2 bases and J 7 bases; nucleotides not matched to a gene: 6. DNA of the CDR3: TGTGCCAGCAGTTACCGAGGACAGGGGGGAAATACGCAGTATTTT. Translated, it gives CASSYRGQGGNTQYF.

This clone came up a few times. In DNA, the CDR3 is TGTGCCAGCAGGGACGCGACAGGGGTTTCCACTGAAGCTTTCTTT. This gives the protein CASRDATGVSTEAFF. This chain joins TRBV7-9 and TRBJ1-1; 8 positions agree with TRBD1. Germline CDR1 is SEHNR and CDR2 is FQNEAQ (reference sequence). The CDR3 spans 15 residues. V lost 6 bases to trimming and J lost 4 bases; unmatched junction nucleotides: 10. Looking up the rest from reference TRBV7-9 and TRBJ1-1 gives the full variable domain: DTGVSQNPRHKITKRGQNVTFRCDPISEHNRLYWYRQTLGQGPEFLTYFQNEAQLEKSRLLSDRFSAERPKGSFSTLEIQRTEQGDSAMYLCASRDATGVSTEAFFGQGTRLTVV.